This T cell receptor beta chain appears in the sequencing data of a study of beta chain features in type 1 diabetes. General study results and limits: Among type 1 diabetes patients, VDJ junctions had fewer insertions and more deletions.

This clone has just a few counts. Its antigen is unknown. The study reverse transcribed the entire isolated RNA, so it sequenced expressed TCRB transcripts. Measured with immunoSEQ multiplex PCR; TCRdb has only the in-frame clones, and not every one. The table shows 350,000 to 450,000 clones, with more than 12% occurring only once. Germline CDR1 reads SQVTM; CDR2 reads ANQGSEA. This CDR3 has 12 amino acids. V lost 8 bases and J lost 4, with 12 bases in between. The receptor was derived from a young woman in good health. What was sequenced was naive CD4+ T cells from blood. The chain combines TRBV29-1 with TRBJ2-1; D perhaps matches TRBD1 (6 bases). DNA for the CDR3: TGCAGCTCCTCTGGGACATACAATGAGCAGTTCTTC. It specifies CSSSGTYNEQFF.